This T cell receptor (beta chain) was observed in a study of blood T cell repertoires in COVID-19. Study-level background: Samples of COVID-19 (acute and convalescent) were obtained from the United States, Italy and Spain.

As handled by the study authors: Reference gene primer amplification in the assay estimated nucleated cell counts. Using immunoSEQ multiplex PCR, the repertoire was profiled, and TCRdb retains in-frame clones only, with some absent. V and J calls and clone size come straight from that table; D and trimming were deduced from the DNA. The table lists about 20,000 clones, approximately 90% of them singletons. The V gene's germline CDR1 is SGHTA and CDR2 FQGNSA. V lost 5 bases, J lost 12 bases, and 15 bases stayed unmatched. The CDR3 has 16 residues. This TCR was recovered from a man in his fifties with active COVID-19. The sample taken for sequencing was peripheral blood. The chain couples TRBV7-2 to TRBJ1-6; 8 bases are a match to TRBD1. The CDR3, as DNA: TGTGCCAGCAGCCTCTGGACAGGGCGGGGTTGGGTACCCCTCCACTTT. Translated, it gives CASSLWTGRGWVPLHF. Using reference TRBV7-2 and TRBJ1-6 for the parts outside the CDR3, the full variable domain is GAGVSQSPSNKVTEKGKDVELRCDPISGHTALYWYRQSLGQGLEFLIYFQGNSAPDKSGLPSDRFSAERTGGSVSTLTIQRTQQEDSAVYLCASSLWTGRGWVPLHFGNGTRLTVT.